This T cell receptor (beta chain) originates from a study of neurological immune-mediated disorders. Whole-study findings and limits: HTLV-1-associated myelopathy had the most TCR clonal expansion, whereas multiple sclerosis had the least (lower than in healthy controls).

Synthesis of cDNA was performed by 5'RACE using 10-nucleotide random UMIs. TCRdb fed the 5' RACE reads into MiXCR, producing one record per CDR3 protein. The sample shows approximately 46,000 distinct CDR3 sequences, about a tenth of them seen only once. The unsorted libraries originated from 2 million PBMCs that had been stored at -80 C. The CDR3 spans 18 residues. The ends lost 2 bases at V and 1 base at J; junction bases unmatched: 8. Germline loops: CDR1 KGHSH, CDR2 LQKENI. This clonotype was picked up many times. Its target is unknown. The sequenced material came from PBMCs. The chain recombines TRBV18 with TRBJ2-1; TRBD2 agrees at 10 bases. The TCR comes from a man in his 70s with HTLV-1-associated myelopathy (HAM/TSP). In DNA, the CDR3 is TGTGCCAGCTCACCAGAAGCGGGAGGGCCTTTATCCTACAATGAGCAGTTCTTC. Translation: CASSPEAGGPLSYNEQFF.